These 24 T cell receptor beta chains share one sample of origin, sequenced in a study of blood T cell repertoires in COVID-19. Assay: immunoSEQ multiplex PCR; the TCRdb copy retains only in-frame clones and omits some. Among 310,000 or so clones listed, more than 70% were seen once. The sequenced sample consisted of peripheral blood. The receptors stem from a woman aged 45-60 years with acute or convalescent COVID-19.

The chain has TRBV27 and TRBJ2-1; TRBD2 matches at 12 bases. The CDR3 covers 19 residues. In germline, CDR1 is MNHEY, CDR2 SMNVEV (reference sequence). V was pared by 6 bases and J by 0 bases, with 12 bases of the junction left unmatched. As DNA, the CDR3 is TGTGCCAGCAGCCGAACCCCAGGACTAGCGGGGAGCTCCTACAATGAGCAGTTCTTC. Translated: CASSRTPGLAGSSYNEQFF.

CDR3 amino acids: CSVDAKSDEKLFF. CDR3 nucleotides: TGCAGCGTTGATGCGAAGTCGGATGAAAAACTGTTTTTT. The rearrangement uses TRBV29-1 and TRBJ1-4; D gene unclear. This CDR3 has 13 residues. In germline, CDR1 is SQVTM, CDR2 ANQGSEA. The V end was cut by 3 bases, the J end by 6 bases, with 11 bases between.

The rearrangement uses TRBV19 and TRBJ2-1, with D perhaps matching TRBD2 (6 bases). This CDR3 region has 15 residues. V was clipped by 0 bases and J by 8 bases, with 14 bases between them. Germline CDR1 reads LNHDA; CDR2 reads SQIVND (reference sequence). In nucleotides, the CDR3 is TGTGCCAGTAGTATAGAAGCGGGCTCCTTCGATGAGCAGTTCTTC. Protein sequence: CASSIEAGSFDEQFF.

The chain couples TRBV5-1 to TRBJ2-3, with TRBD2 identical over 8 bases. CDR1 and CDR2 from the germline V gene are SGHRS and YFSETQ. The CDR3 totals 18 residues. Trimming at V came to 2 bases and at J to 6 bases, leaving 17 bases not matched to a gene. The CDR3 loop reads CASSFGRGAGASGDTQYF. Here the CDR3 DNA reads TGCGCCAGCAGCTTCGGAAGGGGAGCGGGGGCGTCCGGGGATACGCAGTATTTT.

The chain joins TRBV2 to TRBJ2-7; 13 positions agree with TRBD2. With V trimmed by 5 bases and J by 9 bases, 10 bases remained unmatched. Germline V lookup: CDR1 SNHLY, CDR2 FYNNEI. This CDR3 has 15 amino acids. CDR3 sequence: CASSRTSGGVLRQYV. CDR3 nucleotide sequence: TGTGCCAGCAGTCGAACTAGCGGGGGGGTGCTCCGGCAGTACGTC.

This chain links TRBV10-2 with TRBJ1-1; D call uncertain. This CDR3 spans 15 amino acids. With 7 bases removed from V and 1 base from J, the gap between germline ends came to 16 bases. From germline, CDR1 is WSHSY and CDR2 SAAADI. CDR3 residues: CASKGLSGRNTEAFF. CDR3 in DNA: TGCGCCAGCAAAGGACTTAGTGGGAGGAACACTGAAGCTTTCTTT.

This clone was seen a few times. The chain links TRBV6-5 to TRBJ1-3; TRBD1 agrees at 9 bases. CDR3 length: 15 residues. Germline V lookup: CDR1 MNHEY, CDR2 SVGAGI. Trimming took 11 bases from V and 7 from J; bases not matched to a gene: 15. The CDR3 loop is CAARAGTGIFNTIYF. For the CDR3, the DNA is TGTGCCGCCCGGGCGGGGACAGGGATCTTCAACACCATATATTTT.

The chain has TRBV4-2 and TRBJ2-5, with 9 nucleotides matching TRBD2. CDR1 LGHNA and CDR2 YNFKEQ come from the germline V gene. V trimming: 0 bases; J trimming: 4 bases; junction bases outside the gene matches: 6. The CDR3 has 16 amino acids. The CDR3 nucleotides read TGTGCCAGCAGCCAAGATAGGCGGGGGGGCAGAGAGACCCAGTACTTC. Translated: CASSQDRRGGRETQYF.

Remarks on this clone: In the same sample, other DNA sequences code for this CDR3. This chain joins TRBV9 and TRBJ2-2; D is possibly TRBD2 (6 bases). From germline, CDR1 is SGDLS and CDR2 YYNGEE. There are 16 residues in the CDR3. The V end was cut by 0 bases, the J end by 2 bases, with 11 bases between. The CDR3 nucleotides are TGTGCCAGCAGCGTAGGTGGGACTTCCAACACCGGGGAGCTGTTTTTT. Protein product: CASSVGGTSNTGELFF.

This clone was seen just once. The V call is TRBV18, the J call TRBJ1-2; 8 nucleotides align to TRBD1. V trimming: 4 bases; J trimming: 3 bases; junction bases outside the gene matches: 7. This CDR3 contains 15 residues. Germline V gives CDR1 KGHSH, CDR2 LQKENI. The CDR3 protein is CASSLIQGDDYGYTF. The DNA of the CDR3 is TGTGCCAGCTCACTCATACAGGGGGATGACTATGGCTACACCTTC.

This clone was found a few times. The chain has TRBV7-6 and TRBJ2-2; 8 nucleotides align to TRBD1. Germline-derived CDR1 and CDR2 are SGHVS and FNYEAQ. V shed 0 bases and J 1 base; nucleotides not matched to a gene: 1. The CDR3 is 16 residues long. The CDR3 loop reads CASSLAGQGNTGELFF. The CDR3 coding sequence is TGTGCCAGCAGCTTAGCTGGACAGGGGAACACCGGGGAGCTGTTTTTT.

The chain couples TRBV5-3 to TRBJ2-2; 11 nucleotides match TRBD2. TRBV5-3 is an open reading frame, and its role is uncertain. The ends lost 0 bases at V and 7 bases at J; junction bases unmatched: 11. This CDR3 comprises 18 residues. The CDR3 protein is CARSLASGRLGVGGELFF. The CDR3 DNA sequence: TGTGCCAGAAGCTTGGCTAGCGGGAGGCTCGGGGTTGGCGGGGAGCTGTTTTTT.

This sequence joins TRBV10-3 and TRBJ1-5; perhaps TRBD1 as D (6 bases). In germline, CDR1 is ENHRY, CDR2 SYGVKD. The CDR3 is made up of 14 amino acids. V lost 2 bases, J lost 2 bases, and 7 bases lay in between. The CDR3 DNA is TGTGCCATCAGTGAGCCAGGGGGCAATCAGCCCCAGCATTTT. Protein: CAISEPGGNQPQHF.

The V gene is TRBV5-1, the J gene TRBJ2-7, with 8 bases that match TRBD1. Germline CDR1 is SGHRS and CDR2 is YFSETQ. Trimming cost V 7 bases and J 6 bases; bases outside gene matches: 15. The CDR3 loop spans 15 amino acids. CDR3 amino acids: CASQVDRASTGEQYF. The CDR3 DNA is TGCGCCAGCCAGGTGGACAGGGCGTCCACCGGCGAGCAGTACTTC. The whole variable domain, remainder taken from reference TRBV5-1 and TRBJ2-7, is KAGVTQTPRYLIKTRGQQVTLSCSPISGHRSVSWYQQTPGQGLQFLFEYFSETQRNKGNFPGRFSGRQFSNSRSEMNVSTLELGDSALYLCASQVDRASTGEQYFGPGTRLTVT.

The chain joins TRBV2 to TRBJ1-6, with D perhaps matching TRBD1 (5 bases). V lost 6 bases and J lost 7, with 19 bases in between. The CDR3 runs 16 residues. Germline V lookup: CDR1 SNHLY, CDR2 FYNNEI. CDR3 loop: CASRDIATFGNSPLHF. In DNA form, the CDR3 reads TGTGCCAGCAGGGACATAGCCACCTTTGGGAATTCACCCCTCCACTTT.

This clone was seen once. The J gene is TRBJ1-1, the V gene TRBV3-1 (or the pseudogene TRBV3-2), with no clear D. The V end lost 4 bases, the J end lost 4 bases, and 13 bases lay between the germline ends. CDR3 length equals 14 residues. Per germline, CDR1 LGHDT and CDR2 YNNKEL (reference sequence). CDR3 loop: CASSPGPSSTEAFF. The CDR3 region has the DNA TGTGCCAGCAGCCCAGGTCCCTCGAGCACTGAAGCTTTCTTT.

The V and J genes are TRBV2 and TRBJ1-5; D perhaps matches TRBD1 (5 bases). The germline V gene encodes CDR1 SNHLY and CDR2 FYNNEI. The CDR3 covers 16 residues. Trimming removed 1 base from V and 7 bases from J, with 17 bases in between. The CDR3 DNA sequence: TGTGCCAGCAGTGAAGGGGGCGCGAGGTCTTTGCAGCCCCAGCATTTT. This translates into CASSEGGARSLQPQHF.

The V call is TRBV6-2 or TRBV6-3, the J call TRBJ1-3, with 8 bases aligning to TRBD1. V lost 6 bases to trimming and J lost 2 bases; unmatched junction nucleotides: 6. The CDR3 sequence is 15 residues long. In germline, CDR1 is MNHEY, CDR2 SVGEGT. The CDR3 protein is CASSRQGIPGNTIYF. The CDR3 DNA sequence: TGTGCCAGCAGCCGACAGGGGATCCCTGGAAACACCATATATTTT.

The chain combines TRBV27 with TRBJ2-2; TRBD1 agrees at 10 bases. V gave up 2 bases and J gave up 6 bases; unmatched junction bases: 3. The CDR3 spans 15 residues. Germline V gene sequence: CDR1 MNHEY, CDR2 SMNVEV (reference sequence). CDR3 sequence: CASSLMGQGSGELFF. DNA of the CDR3: TGTGCCAGCAGTTTAATGGGACAGGGGTCCGGGGAGCTGTTTTTT.

The J gene is TRBJ2-2, the V gene TRBV11-2; tentatively, D is TRBD2 (5 bases). CDR1 is SGHAT and CDR2 is FQNNGV in the germline V gene. CDR3 length: 15 amino acids. V was shortened by 2 bases and J by 7 bases, with 14 bases between the two germline ends. CDR3 nucleotide sequence: TGTGCCAGCAGCTTACTCCCGGGATACGGCGGGGAGCTGTTTTTT. Translated: CASSLLPGYGGELFF.

This clone was observed once. The genes are TRBV18 and TRBJ1-1, with D unresolved. The V gene's germline CDR1 is KGHSH and CDR2 LQKENI. CDR3 length: 13 residues. V was trimmed by 5 bases and J by 1 base, leaving 8 bases between them. Written as DNA, the CDR3 is TGTGCCAGCTCAGGCCCAGGGAACACTGAAGCTTTCTTT. This translates into CASSGPGNTEAFF.

CDR3 amino acids: CASSFESGQGAREQFF. CDR3 in DNA: TGTGCCAGCAGTTTTGAGTCGGGACAGGGGGCCAGGGAGCAGTTCTTC. The chain couples TRBV5-6 to TRBJ2-1; the match to TRBD1 covers 12 bases. The trim removed 5 bases at V and 10 bases at J, leaving 13 bases unmatched. Germline-derived CDR1 and CDR2 are SGHDT and YYEEEE. The CDR3 runs 16 residues.

CDR3 bases: TGTGCCAGCAGTTTGACCAGGGCGGAGGGCTACACCTTC. Amino acids: CASSLTRAEGYTF. V usage is TRBV6-1 and J usage is TRBJ1-2, with D maybe TRBD1 (5 bases). Germline CDR1 reads MNHNS; CDR2 reads SASEGT. The CDR3 contains 13 residues. Trimming took off 5 bases at V and 8 bases at J, with 15 bases between the two ends.

The gene calls are TRBV5-4 and TRBJ2-5; D remains unclear. Germline V lookup: CDR1 SGHNT, CDR2 YYREEE (reference sequence). With 2 bases removed from V and 2 bases from J, the gap between germline ends came to 7 bases. The CDR3 sequence is 13 residues long. CDR3 protein: CASSFSPQETQYF. In DNA form, the CDR3 reads TGTGCCAGCAGCTTTAGTCCACAAGAGACCCAGTACTTC.